This TCR beta chain appears in the sequencing data of a study of T cell responses to AZD1222 COVID-19 vaccine. Findings and caveats of the study: Donors, mostly white British, included more females; clonal diversity was possibly underestimated.

The data were produced by immunoSEQ multiplex PCR, yet TCRdb's version contains in-frame clones alone and is incomplete. The top ten clones hold about 28% of a sample with around 84,000 clones, 75% to 90% of them seen once. Comment on this clone: Its antigen is not known.

The sequencing used peripheral blood, collected on day 0 of AZD1222 vaccination. This TCR was sampled from an adult in good health.

This CDR3 reads CASSLGRGALAGELFF. CDR3 in DNA: TGTGCCAGCAGTTTAGGCCGGGGCGCCTTGGCCGGGGAGCTGTTTTTT. This rearrangement joins TRBV27 to TRBJ2-2; D tentatively fits TRBD1 or TRBD2 (5 bases each). CDR1 and CDR2 (germline): MNHEY, SMNVEV (reference sequence). The CDR3 spans 16 residues. V lost 2 bases and J 6 bases, leaving 16 bases between the germline ends.